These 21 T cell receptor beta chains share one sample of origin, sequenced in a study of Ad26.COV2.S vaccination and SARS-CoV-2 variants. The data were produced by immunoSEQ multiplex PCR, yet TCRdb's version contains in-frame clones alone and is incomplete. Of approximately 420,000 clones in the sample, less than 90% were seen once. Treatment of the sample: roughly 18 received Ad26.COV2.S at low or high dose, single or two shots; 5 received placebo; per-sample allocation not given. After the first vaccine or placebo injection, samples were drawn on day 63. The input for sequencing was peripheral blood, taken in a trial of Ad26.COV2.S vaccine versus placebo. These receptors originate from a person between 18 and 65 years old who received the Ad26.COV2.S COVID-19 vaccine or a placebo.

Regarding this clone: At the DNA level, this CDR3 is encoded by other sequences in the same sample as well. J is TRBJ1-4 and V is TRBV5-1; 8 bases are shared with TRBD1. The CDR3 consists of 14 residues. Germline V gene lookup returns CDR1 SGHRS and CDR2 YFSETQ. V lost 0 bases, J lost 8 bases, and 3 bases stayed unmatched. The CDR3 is CASSLDRGGEKLFF. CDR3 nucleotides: TGCGCCAGCAGCTTGGACAGGGGGGGCGAAAAACTGTTTTTT.

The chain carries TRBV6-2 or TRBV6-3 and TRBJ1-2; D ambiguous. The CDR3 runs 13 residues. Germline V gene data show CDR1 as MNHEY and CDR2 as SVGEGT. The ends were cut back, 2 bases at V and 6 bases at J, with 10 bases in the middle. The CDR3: CASSYGGRDGYTF. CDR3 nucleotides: TGTGCCAGCAGTTACGGCGGTAGAGATGGCTACACCTTC.

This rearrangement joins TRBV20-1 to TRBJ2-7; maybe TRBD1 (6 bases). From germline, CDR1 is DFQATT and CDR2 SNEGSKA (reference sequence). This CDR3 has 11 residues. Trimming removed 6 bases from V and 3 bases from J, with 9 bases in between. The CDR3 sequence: CSAPTGYEQYF. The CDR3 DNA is TGCAGTGCACCGACAGGCTACGAGCAGTACTTC.

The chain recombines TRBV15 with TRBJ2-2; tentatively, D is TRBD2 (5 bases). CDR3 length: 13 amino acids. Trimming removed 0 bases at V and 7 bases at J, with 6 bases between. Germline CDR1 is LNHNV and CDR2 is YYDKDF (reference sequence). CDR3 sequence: CATSREGGGELFF. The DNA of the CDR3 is TGTGCCACCAGCAGAGAAGGAGGCGGGGAGCTGTTTTTT.

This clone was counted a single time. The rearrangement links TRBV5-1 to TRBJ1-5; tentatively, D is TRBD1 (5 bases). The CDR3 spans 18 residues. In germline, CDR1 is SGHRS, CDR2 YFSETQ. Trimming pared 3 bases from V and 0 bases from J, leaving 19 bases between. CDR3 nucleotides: TGCGCCAGCAGCTCTCCGCGGACACAGCATTATAGCAATCAGCCCCAGCATTTT. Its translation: CASSSPRTQHYSNQPQHF.

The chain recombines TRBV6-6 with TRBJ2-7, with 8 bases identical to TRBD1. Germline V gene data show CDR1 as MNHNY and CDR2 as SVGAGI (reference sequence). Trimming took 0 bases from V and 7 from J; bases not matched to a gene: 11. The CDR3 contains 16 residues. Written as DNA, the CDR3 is TGTGCCAGCAGTTACTCGACCGGACAGGGCACGAAAGAGCAGTACTTC. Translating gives CASSYSTGQGTKEQYF.

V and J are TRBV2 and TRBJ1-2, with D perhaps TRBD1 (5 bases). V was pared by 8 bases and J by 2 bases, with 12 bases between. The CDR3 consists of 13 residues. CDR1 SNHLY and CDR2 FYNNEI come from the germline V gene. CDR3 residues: CASLQELNYGYTF. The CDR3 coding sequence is TGTGCCAGCTTACAGGAGCTAAACTATGGCTACACCTTC.

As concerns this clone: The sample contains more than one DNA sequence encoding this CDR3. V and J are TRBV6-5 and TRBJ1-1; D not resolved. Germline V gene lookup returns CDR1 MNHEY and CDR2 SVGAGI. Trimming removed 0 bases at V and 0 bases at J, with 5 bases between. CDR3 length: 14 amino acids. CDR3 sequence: CASSYSELNTEAFF. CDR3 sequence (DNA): TGTGCCAGCAGTTACTCGGAGCTGAACACTGAAGCTTTCTTT.

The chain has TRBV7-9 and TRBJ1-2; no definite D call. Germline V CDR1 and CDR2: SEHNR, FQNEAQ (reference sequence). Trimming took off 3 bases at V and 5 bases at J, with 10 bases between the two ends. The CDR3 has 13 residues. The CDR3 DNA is TGTGCCAGCAGCTTGAACCTCCCATATGGCTACACCTTC. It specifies CASSLNLPYGYTF.

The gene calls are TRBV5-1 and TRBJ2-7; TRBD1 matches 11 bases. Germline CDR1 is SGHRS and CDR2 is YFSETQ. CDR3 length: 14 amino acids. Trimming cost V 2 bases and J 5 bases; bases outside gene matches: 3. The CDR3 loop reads CASSFGQGANEQYF. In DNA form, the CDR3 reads TGCGCCAGCAGCTTCGGACAGGGGGCGAACGAGCAGTACTTC.

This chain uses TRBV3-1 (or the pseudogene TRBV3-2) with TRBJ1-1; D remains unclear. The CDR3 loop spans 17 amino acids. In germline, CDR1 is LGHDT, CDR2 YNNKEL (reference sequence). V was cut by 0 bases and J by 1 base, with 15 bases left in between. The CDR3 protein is CASSQDLGTVPNTEAFF. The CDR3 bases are TGTGCCAGCAGCCAAGACCTGGGTACGGTACCGAACACTGAAGCTTTCTTT.

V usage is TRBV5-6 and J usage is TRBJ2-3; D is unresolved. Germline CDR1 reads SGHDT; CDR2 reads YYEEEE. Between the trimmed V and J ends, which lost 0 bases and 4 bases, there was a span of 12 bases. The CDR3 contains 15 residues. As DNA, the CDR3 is TGTGCCAGCAGCTTGGAGGGCCTATCGGCAGATACGCAGTATTTT. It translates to CASSLEGLSADTQYF.

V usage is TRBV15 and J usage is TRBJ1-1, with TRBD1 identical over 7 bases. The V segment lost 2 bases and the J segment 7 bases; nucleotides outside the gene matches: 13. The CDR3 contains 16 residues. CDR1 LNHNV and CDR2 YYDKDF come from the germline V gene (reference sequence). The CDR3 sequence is CATSRSGGQIKHEAFF. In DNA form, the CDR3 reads TGTGCCACCAGCAGATCGGGGGGACAGATAAAGCATGAAGCTTTCTTT.

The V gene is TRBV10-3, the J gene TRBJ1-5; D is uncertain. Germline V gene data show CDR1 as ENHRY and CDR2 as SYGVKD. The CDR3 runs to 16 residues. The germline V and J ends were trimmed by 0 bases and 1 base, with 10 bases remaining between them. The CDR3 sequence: CAISESEEVSNQPQHF. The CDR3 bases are TGTGCCATCAGTGAGTCGGAGGAGGTAAGCAATCAGCCCCAGCATTTT.

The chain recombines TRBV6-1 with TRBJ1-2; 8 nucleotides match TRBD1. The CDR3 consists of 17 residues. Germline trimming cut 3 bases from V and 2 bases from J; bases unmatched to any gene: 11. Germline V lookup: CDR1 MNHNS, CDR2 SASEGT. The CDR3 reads CASSDTVGQGENYGYTF. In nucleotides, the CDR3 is TGTGCCAGCAGTGATACTGTTGGACAGGGAGAAAACTATGGCTACACCTTC.

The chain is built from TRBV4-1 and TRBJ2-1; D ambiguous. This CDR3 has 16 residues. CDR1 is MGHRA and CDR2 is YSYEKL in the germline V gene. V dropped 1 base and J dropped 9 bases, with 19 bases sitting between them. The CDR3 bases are TGCGCCAGCAGCCAAGGACCGGGTATTGTAGTCAGTGAGCAGTTCTTC. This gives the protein CASSQGPGIVVSEQFF.

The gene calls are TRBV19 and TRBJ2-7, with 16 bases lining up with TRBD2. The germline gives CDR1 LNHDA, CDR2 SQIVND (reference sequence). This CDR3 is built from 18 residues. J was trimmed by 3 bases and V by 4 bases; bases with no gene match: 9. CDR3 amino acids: CASSRSGTSGGAIYEQYF. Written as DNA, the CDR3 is TGTGCCAGTAGTAGGTCCGGGACTAGCGGGGGGGCGATCTACGAGCAGTACTTC.

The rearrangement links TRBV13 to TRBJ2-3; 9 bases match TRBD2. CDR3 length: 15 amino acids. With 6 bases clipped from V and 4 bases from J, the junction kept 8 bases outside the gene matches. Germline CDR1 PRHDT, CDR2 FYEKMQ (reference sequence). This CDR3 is CASRAAGGAPDTQYF. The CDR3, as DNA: TGTGCCAGCAGAGCGGCGGGGGGGGCCCCAGATACGCAGTATTTT.

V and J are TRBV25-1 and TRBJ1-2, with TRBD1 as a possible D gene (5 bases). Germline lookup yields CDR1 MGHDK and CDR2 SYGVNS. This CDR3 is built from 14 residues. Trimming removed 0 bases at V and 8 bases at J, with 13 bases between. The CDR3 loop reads CASSEYGGSYGYTF. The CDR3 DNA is TGTGCCAGCAGTGAATACGGGGGATCGTACGGCTACACCTTC.

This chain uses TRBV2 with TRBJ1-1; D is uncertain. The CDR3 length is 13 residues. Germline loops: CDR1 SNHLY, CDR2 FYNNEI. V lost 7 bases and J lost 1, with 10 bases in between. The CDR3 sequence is CASKSMGNTEAFF. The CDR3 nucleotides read TGTGCCAGCAAATCCATGGGGAACACTGAAGCTTTCTTT. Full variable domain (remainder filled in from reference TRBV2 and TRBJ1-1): EPEVTQTPSHQVTQMGQEVILRCVPISNHLYFYWYRQILGQKVEFLVSFYNNEISEKSEIFDDQFSVERPDGSNFTLKIRSTKLEDSAMYFCASKSMGNTEAFFGQGTRLTVV.

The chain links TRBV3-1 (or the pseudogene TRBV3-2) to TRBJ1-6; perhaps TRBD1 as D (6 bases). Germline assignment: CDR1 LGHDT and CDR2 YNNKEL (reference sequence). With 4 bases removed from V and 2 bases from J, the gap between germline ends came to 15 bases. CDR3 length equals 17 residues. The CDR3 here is CASSLQGVGAYNSPLHF. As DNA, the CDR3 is TGTGCCAGCAGCCTACAGGGAGTCGGGGCCTATAATTCACCCCTCCACTTT.